This record covers a single TCR beta chain. As yet, its antigen is unknown. This record belongs to a study of blood T cells in healthy people across ages. Study results and caveats: Estimated diversity that came from one million T cells was considered an underestimate.

Samples each had at least 6 micrograms of total RNA extracted. PCR was performed a second time for roughly 7 to 11 cycles using a sample-barcoded 5' primer and a J-beta primer mix. Every molecule of cDNA carried a tag from a template-switch adaptor with 12 random nucleotides. TCRdb re-derived calls from the 5' RACE reads in MiXCR, one entry per CDR3 protein. The table lists under 950,000 distinct CDR3 sequences, 22% of them singletons. The clonotype originates from a man between 65 and 85 years old in good health. Sequencing was carried out using blood.

The CDR3 region has the DNA TGTGCCAGCAGCCCCCTGGCGCTAGCGAGATACAATGAGCAGTTCTTC. It encodes CASSPLALARYNEQFF. This rearrangement joins TRBV7-2 to TRBJ2-1, with a possible D match to TRBD2 (6 bases). This CDR3 is 16 amino acids long. V was clipped by 5 bases and J by 4 bases, with 18 bases between them. Germline CDR1 is SGHTA and CDR2 is FQGNSA.